This T cell receptor beta chain appears in the sequencing data of a study of radiotherapy plus CTLA-4 blockade in lung cancer (dated by TCRdb to 2017 to 2018). With regard to the full study: Among the enrolled patients, roughly 19% had an objective response, and about 30% reached disease control.

The study evaluated CTLA-4 blockade (ipilimumab) given together with focal radiation therapy in patients who had chemo-refractory metastatic non-small-cell lung cancer. CDR1 SGHTA and CDR2 FQGNSA were looked up in the germline V gene. V loses 3 bases at its end and J loses 6 bases; junction bases beyond the gene matches: 6. From cysteine to phenylalanine, the CDR3 is 16 amino acids long. The retained sequence is limited to the CDR3, 48 bases, with the frame set at the first base. Comment on this clone: Its antigen is still unknown. Base quality data are lacking; no much larger clone is found one base away.

Libraries were constructed by the immunoSEQ multiplex PCR assay. The table comes from immuneACCESS by way of TCRdb, which keeps in-frame sequences with V and J called. Part of the clones is missing from these tables; in studies checked, under half for an unresolved V gene and the rest for unknown reasons. The table for this sample lists around 100,000 clones; roughly 80% of them were counted only once. Of the sample, 2.5% to 3.5% is held by the ten largest clones. The study at large found these results: The strongest predictors of response, as reported, were early dynamic changes in blood T cell clones along with a rise in serum interferon-beta after radiation. After treatment with radiotherapy and ipilimumab, TCR clones that came from tumors expanded in the peripheral blood.

In this chain, TRBV7-2 is recombined with TRBJ2-2, with TRBD2 matching 11 junction bases. This sample comprised peripheral blood, obtained from a patient treated with radiotherapy plus ipilimumab. The origin of this receptor is a human donor with non-small cell lung cancer that progressed on radiotherapy plus ipilimumab. Some clones in this sample may be carry-over from other donors' samples. This receptor has the CDR3 CASSFSGGAGAGELFF. At the DNA level, the sequence is TGTGCCAGCAGCTTTAGCGGGGGGGCCGGGGCCGGGGAGCTGTTTTTT.